Detailed here is one T cell receptor (beta chain). The data originate from a study of T cell changes during pregnancy in multiple sclerosis. Measured with immunoSEQ multiplex PCR; TCRdb has only the in-frame clones, and not every one. The sample carries tens of thousands of clones, over 80% recorded once. The germline V gene has CDR1 SGHNT and CDR2 YENEEA. The CDR3 has 16 amino acids. Trimming removed 5 bases at V and 4 bases at J, with 20 bases between. The specimen was peripheral blood, collected in the first trimester of pregnancy. The sequence was obtained from a female donor with multiple sclerosis, enrolled in a pregnancy study. The chain couples TRBV11-3 to TRBJ1-1, with a possible D match to TRBD1 (6 bases). The CDR3 bases are TGTGCCAGCAGCCCAGGGGACACCCCGAGGGTCACTGAAGCTTTCTTT. Translated, it gives CASSPGDTPRVTEAFF.